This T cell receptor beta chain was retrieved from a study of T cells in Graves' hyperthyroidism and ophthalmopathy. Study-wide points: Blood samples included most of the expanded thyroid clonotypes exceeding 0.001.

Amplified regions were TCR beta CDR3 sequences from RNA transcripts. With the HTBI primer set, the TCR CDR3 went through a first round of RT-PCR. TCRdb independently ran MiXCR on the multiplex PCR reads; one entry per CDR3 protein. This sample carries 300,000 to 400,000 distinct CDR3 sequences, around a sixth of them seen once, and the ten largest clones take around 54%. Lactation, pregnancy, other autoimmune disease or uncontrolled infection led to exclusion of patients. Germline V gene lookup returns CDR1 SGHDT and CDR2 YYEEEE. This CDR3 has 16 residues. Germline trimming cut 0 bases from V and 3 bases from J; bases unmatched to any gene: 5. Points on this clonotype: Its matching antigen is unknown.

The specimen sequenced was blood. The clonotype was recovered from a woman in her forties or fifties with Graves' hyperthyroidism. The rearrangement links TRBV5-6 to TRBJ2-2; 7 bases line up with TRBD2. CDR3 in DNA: TGTGCCAGCAGCTTGGGGGGAGGGCCCCACACCGGGGAGCTGTTTTTT. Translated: CASSLGGGPHTGELFF. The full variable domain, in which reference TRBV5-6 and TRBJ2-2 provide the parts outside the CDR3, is DAGVTQSPTHLIKTRGQQVTLRCSPKSGHDTVSWYQQALGQGPQFIFQYYEEEERQRGNFPDRFSGHQFPNYSSELNVNALLLGDSALYLCASSLGGGPHTGELFFGEGSRLTVL.